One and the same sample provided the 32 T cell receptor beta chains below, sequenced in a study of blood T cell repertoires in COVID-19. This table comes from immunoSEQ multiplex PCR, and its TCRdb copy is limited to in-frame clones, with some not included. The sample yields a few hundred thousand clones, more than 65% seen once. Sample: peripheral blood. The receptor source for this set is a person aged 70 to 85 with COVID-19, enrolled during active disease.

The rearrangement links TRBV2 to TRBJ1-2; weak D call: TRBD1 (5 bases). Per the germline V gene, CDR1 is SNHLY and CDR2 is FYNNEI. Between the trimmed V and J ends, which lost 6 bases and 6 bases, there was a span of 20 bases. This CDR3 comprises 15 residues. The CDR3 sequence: CASSVDSPQSDGYTF. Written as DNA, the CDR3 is TGTGCCAGCAGCGTTGACAGTCCGCAATCAGATGGCTACACCTTC.

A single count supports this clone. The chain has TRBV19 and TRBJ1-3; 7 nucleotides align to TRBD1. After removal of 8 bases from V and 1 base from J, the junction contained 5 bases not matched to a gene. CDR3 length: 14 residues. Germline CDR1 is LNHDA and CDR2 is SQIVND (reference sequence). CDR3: CASQTQGSGNTIYF. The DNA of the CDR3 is TGTGCCAGTCAGACACAGGGGTCTGGAAACACCATATATTTT.

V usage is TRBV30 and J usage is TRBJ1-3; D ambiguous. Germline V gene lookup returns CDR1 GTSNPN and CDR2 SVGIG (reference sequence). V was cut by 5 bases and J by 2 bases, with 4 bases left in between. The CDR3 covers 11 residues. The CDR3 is CAWAPGNTIYF. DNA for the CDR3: TGTGCCTGGGCTCCTGGAAACACCATATATTTT.

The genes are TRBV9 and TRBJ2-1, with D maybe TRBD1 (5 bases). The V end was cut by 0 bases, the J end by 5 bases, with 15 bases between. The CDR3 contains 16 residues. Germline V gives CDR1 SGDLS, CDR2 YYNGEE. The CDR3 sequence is CASSVAPQGGDNEQFF. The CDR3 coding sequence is TGTGCCAGCAGCGTAGCTCCCCAGGGCGGAGACAATGAGCAGTTCTTC.

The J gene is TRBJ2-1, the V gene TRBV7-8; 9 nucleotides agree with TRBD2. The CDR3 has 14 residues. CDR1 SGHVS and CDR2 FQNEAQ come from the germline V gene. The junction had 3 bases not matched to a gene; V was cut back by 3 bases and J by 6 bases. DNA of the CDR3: TGTGCCAGCAGCTTGCGGGAGGGGTCCAATGAGCAGTTCTTC. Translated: CASSLREGSNEQFF.

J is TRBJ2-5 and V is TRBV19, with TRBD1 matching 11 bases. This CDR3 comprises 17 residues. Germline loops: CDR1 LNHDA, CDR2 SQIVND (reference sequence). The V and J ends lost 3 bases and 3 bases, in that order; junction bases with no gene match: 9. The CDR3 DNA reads TGTGCCAGTAGTATTAGGCTCGGACAGGGGGCGAAAGAGACCCAGTACTTC. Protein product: CASSIRLGQGAKETQYF.

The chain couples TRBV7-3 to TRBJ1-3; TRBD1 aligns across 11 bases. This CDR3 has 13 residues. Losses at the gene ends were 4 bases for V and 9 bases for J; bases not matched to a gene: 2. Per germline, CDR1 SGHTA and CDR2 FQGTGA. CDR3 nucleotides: TGTGCCAGCAGCTCTGGGACAGGGGGCACCATATATTTT. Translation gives CASSSGTGGTIYF.

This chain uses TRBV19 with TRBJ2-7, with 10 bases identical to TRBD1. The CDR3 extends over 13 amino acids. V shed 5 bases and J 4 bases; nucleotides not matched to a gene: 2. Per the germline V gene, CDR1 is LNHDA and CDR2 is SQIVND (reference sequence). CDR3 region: CASSQGQGYEQYF. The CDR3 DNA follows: TGTGCCAGTAGTCAGGGACAGGGGTACGAGCAGTACTTC. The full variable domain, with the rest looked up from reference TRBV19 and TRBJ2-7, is DGGITQSPKYLFRKEGQNVTLSCEQNLNHDAMYWYRQDPGQGLRLIYYSQIVNDFQKGDIAEGYSVSREKKESFPLTVTSAQKNPTAFYLCASSQGQGYEQYFGPGTRLTVT.

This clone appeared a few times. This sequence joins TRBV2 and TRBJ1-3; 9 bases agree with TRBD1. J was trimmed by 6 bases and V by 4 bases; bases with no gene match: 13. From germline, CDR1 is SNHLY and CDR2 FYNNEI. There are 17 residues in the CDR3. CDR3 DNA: TGTGCCAGCAGTGGAAGGAGGGTATGGACAGGGGCAAACACCATATATTTT. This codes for CASSGRRVWTGANTIYF.

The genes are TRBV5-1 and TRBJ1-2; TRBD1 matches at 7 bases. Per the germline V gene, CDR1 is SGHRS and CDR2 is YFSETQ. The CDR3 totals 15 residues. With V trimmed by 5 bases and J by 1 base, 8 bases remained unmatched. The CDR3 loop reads CASSRGTEINYGYTF. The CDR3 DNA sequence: TGCGCCAGCAGTAGGGGGACAGAGATTAACTATGGCTACACCTTC.

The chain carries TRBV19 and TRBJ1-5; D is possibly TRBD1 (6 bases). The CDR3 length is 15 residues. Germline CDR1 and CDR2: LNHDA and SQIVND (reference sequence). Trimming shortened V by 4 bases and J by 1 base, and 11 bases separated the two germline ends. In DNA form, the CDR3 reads TGTGCCAGTAGTAAATACAGGGTAAGCAATCAGCCCCAGCATTTT. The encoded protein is CASSKYRVSNQPQHF. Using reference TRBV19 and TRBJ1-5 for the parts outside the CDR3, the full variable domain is DGGITQSPKYLFRKEGQNVTLSCEQNLNHDAMYWYRQDPGQGLRLIYYSQIVNDFQKGDIAEGYSVSREKKESFPLTVTSAQKNPTAFYLCASSKYRVSNQPQHFGDGTRLSIL.

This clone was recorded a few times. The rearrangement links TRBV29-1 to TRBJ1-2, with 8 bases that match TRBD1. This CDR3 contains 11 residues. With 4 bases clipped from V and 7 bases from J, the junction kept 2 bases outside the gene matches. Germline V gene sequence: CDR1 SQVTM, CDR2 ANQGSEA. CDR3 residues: CSVGGTGGYTF. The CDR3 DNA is TGCAGCGTTGGGGGGACAGGTGGCTACACCTTC.

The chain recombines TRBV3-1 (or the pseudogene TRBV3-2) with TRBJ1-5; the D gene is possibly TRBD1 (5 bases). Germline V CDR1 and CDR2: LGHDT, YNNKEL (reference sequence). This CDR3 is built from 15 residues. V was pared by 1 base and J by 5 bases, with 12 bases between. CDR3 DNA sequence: TGTGCCAGCAGCCAAGTGTGGGGGGTGGATCAGCCCCAGCATTTT. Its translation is CASSQVWGVDQPQHF.

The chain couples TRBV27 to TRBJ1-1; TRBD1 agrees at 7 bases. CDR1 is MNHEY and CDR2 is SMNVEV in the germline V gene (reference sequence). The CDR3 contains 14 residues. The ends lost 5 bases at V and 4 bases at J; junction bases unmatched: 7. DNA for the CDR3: TGTGCCAGCAGTACCCTAGACAGGGTCACTGAAGCTTTCTTT. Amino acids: CASSTLDRVTEAFF.

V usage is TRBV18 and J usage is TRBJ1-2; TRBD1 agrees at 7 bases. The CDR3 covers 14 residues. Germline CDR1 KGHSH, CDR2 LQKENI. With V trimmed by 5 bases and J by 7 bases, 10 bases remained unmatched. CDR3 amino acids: CASSATGTKRGYTF. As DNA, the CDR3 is TGTGCCAGCTCAGCGACAGGGACCAAGCGTGGCTACACCTTC.

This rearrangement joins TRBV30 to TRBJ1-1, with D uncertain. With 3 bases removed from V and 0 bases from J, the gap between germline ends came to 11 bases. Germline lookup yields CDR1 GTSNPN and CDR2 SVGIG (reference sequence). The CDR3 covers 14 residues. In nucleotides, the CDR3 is TGTGCCTGGAGGGGAGGACTGTTGAACACTGAAGCTTTCTTT. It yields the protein CAWRGGLLNTEAFF. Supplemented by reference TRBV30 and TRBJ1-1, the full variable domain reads SQTIHQWPATLVQPVGSPLSLECTVEGTSNPNLYWYRQAAGRGLQLLFYSVGIGQISSEVPQNLSASRPQDRQFILSSKKLLLSDSGFYLCAWRGGLLNTEAFFGQGTRLTVV.

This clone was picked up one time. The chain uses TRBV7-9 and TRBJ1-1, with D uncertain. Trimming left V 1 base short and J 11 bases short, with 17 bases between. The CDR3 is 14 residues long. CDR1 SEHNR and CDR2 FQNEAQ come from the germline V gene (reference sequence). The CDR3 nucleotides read TGTGCCAGCAGCTTAGATTCCCCCCCGGGTGTGGCTTTCTTT. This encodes CASSLDSPPGVAFF. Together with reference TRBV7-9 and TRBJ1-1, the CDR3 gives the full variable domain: DTGVSQNPRHKITKRGQNVTFRCDPISEHNRLYWYRQTLGQGPEFLTYFQNEAQLEKSRLLSDRFSAERPKGSFSTLEIQRTEQGDSAMYLCASSLDSPPGVAFFGQGTRLTVV.

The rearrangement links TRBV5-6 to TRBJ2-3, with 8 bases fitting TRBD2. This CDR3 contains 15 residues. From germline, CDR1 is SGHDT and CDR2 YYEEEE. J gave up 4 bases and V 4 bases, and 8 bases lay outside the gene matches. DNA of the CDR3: TGTGCCAGCAGCCTTTCTAGCGGGTTCTCAGATACGCAGTATTTT. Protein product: CASSLSSGFSDTQYF.

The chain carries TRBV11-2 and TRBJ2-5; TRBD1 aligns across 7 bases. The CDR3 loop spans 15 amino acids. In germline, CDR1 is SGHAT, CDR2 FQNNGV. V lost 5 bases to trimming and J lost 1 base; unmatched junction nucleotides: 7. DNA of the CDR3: TGTGCCAGCAGCACCCGCGACAGGGCCCAAGAGACCCAGTACTTC. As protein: CASSTRDRAQETQYF.

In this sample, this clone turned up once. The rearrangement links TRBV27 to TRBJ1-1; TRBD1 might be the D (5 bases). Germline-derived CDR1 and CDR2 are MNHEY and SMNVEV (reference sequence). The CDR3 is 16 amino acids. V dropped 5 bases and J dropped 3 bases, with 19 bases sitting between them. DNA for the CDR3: TGTGCCAGCAGTAGCTCTCGTGGACACTCGCACACTGAAGCTTTCTTT. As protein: CASSSSRGHSHTEAFF.

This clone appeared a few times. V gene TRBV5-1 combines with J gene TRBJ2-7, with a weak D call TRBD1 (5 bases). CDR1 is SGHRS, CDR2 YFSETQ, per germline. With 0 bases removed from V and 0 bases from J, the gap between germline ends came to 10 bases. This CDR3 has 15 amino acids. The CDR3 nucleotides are TGCGCCAGCAGCTTGGAGACAGCCTCCTCCTACGAGCAGTACTTC. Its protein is CASSLETASSYEQYF. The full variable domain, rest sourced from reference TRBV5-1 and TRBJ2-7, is KAGVTQTPRYLIKTRGQQVTLSCSPISGHRSVSWYQQTPGQGLQFLFEYFSETQRNKGNFPGRFSGRQFSNSRSEMNVSTLELGDSALYLCASSLETASSYEQYFGPGTRLTVT.

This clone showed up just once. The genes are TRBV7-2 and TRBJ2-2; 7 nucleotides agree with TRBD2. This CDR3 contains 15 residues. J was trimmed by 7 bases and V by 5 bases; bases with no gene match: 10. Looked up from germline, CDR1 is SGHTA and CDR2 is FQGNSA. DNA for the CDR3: TGTGCCAGCAGCAAGCGGGGACTAAGTCACGGGGAGCTGTTTTTT. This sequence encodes CASSKRGLSHGELFF.

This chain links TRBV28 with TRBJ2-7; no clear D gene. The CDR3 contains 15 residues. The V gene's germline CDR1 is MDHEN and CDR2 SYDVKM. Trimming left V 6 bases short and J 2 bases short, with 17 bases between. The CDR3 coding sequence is TGTGCCAGCAGCCTTCAGATCTCACACCCCTACGAGCAGTACTTC. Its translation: CASSLQISHPYEQYF. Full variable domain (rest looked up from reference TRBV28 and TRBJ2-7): DVKVTQSSRYLVKRTGEKVFLECVQDMDHENMFWYRQDPGLGLRLIYFSYDVKMKEKGDIPEGYSVSREKKERFSLILESASTNQTSMYLCASSLQISHPYEQYFGPGTRLTVT.

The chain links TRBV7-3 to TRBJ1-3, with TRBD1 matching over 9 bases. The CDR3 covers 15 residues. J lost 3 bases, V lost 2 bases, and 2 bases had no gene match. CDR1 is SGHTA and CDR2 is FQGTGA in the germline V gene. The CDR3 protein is CASSLGQGRGNTIYF. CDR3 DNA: TGTGCCAGCAGCTTAGGACAGGGGCGTGGAAACACCATATATTTT. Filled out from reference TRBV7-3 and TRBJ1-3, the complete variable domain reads GAGVSQTPSNKVTEKGKYVELRCDPISGHTALYWYRQSLGQGPEFLIYFQGTGAADDSGLPNDRFFAVRPEGSVSTLKIQRTERGDSAVYLCASSLGQGRGNTIYFGEGSWLTVV.

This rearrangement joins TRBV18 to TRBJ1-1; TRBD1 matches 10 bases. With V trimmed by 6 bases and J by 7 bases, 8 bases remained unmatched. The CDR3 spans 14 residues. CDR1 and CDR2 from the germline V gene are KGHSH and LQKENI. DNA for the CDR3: TGTGCCAGCTCCCCCGGGACAGGGGTCCTTGAAGCTTTCTTT. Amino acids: CASSPGTGVLEAFF.

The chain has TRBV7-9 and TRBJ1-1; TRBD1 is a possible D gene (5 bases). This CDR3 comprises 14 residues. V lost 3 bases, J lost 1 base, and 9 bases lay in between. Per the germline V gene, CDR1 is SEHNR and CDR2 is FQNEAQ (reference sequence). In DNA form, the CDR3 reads TGTGCCAGCAGCTTTAGCAGGGCGAACACTGAAGCTTTCTTT. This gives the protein CASSFSRANTEAFF.

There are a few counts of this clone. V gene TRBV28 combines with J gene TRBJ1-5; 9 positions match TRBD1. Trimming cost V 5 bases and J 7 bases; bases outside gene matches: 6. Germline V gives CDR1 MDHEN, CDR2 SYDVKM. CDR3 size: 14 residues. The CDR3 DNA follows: TGTGCCAGCAGTGACACAGGGGGCTGGCAGCCCCAGCATTTT. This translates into CASSDTGGWQPQHF.

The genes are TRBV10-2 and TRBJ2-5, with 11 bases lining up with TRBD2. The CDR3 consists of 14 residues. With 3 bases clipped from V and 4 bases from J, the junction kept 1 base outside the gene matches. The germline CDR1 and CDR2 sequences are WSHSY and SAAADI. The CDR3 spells CASSELAGAETQYF. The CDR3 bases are TGCGCCAGCAGTGAACTAGCGGGGGCAGAGACCCAGTACTTC.

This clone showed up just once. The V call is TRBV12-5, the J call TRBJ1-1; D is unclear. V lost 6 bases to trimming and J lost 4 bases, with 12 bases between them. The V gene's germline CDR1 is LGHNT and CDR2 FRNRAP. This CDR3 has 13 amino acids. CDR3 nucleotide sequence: TGTGCTAGTGGCCAGGACTGGGGCACTGAAGCTTTCTTT. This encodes CASGQDWGTEAFF. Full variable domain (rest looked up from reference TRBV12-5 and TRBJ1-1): DARVTQTPRHKVTEMGQEVTMRCQPILGHNTVFWYRQTMMQGLELLAYFRNRAPLDDSGMPKDRFSAEMPDATLATLKIQPSEPRDSAVYFCASGQDWGTEAFFGQGTRLTVV.

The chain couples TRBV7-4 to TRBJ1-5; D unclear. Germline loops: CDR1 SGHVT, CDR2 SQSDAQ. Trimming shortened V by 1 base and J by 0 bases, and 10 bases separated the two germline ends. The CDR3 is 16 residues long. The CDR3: CASSLETQLSNQPQHF. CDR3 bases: TGTGCCAGCAGCTTAGAGACACAACTTAGCAATCAGCCCCAGCATTTT.

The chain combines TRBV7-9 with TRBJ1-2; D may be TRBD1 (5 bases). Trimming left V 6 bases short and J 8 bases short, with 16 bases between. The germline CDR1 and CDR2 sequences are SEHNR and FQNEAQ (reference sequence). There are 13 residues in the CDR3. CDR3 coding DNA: TGTGCCAGCAGGTCAACAGGACCCGGGGGCTACACCTTC. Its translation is CASRSTGPGGYTF.

DNA of the CDR3: TGTGCCAGCAGACCCGGGACAGGGTTCAATGAGCAGTTCTTC. Translation: CASRPGTGFNEQFF. The rearrangement uses TRBV2 and TRBJ2-1, with TRBD1 matching over 9 bases. CDR3 length: 14 amino acids. With 6 bases clipped from V and 6 bases from J, the junction kept 6 bases outside the gene matches. Looked up from germline, CDR1 is SNHLY and CDR2 is FYNNEI.